This T cell receptor beta chain was obtained from a study of human T cells and chemical hapten exposure. The CDR3 is 14 amino acids. V gave up 3 bases and J gave up 2 bases; unmatched junction bases: 3. Germline CDR1 is SGHDN and CDR2 is FVKESK. This clonotype has just a few counts. Individual cDNA molecules had unique molecular identifiers attached to them by the library. TCRdb re-analysed the RACE reads in MiXCR, keeping a single row per CDR3 protein. This sample carries 380,000 or so distinct CDR3 sequences, roughly 6% of them seen once, and the ten largest clones take about 8.7%. Sample time point: pre-sensitization, week 0. Treatment noted: therapeutic diphenylcyclopropenone sensitization with weekly scalp DPC.

The chain combines TRBV14 with TRBJ2-7, with 8 nucleotides matching TRBD1. The sequence came from a woman younger than 30 with alopecia areata. Some clones in this sample may be carry-over from other donors' samples. The input for sequencing was whole blood, taken in connection with sensitization to the hapten diphenylcyclopropenone (DPC). The chain's CDR3 is CASSQGRGPYEQYF. The CDR3 DNA reads TGTGCCAGCAGCCAGGGCAGGGGGCCCTACGAGCAGTACTTC. Together with reference TRBV14 and TRBJ2-7, the CDR3 gives the full variable domain: EAGVTQFPSHSVIEKGQTVTLRCDPISGHDNLYWYRRVMGKEIKFLLHFVKESKQDESGMPNNRFLAERTGGTYSTLKVQPAELEDSGVYFCASSQGRGPYEQYFGPGTRLTVT.